One sample yielded the 6 T cell receptor beta chains listed below, sequenced in a study of tumor-infiltrating lymphocytes in primary liver carcinoma. For each extraction, RNA and DNA were obtained together from 20-30 mg of unsorted bulk tissue. Making TCR beta cDNA involved approximately 530 ng total RNA and a constant-region primer. Library construction for TCR beta comprised three nested multiplex PCR rounds performed with slightly modified ARM-PCR. The first two PCR rounds used TRBV1-TRBV30 primers with a Cbeta primer, approximately 10 cycles each. TCRdb redid the calling of the multiplex PCR reads with MiXCR, one entry per CDR3 protein. In the table there are 90,000 to 100,000 distinct CDR3 sequences, approximately 71% of which are singletons. Sequences were obtained from liver tumor tissue from sampling region 5. The subset was: tumor region T5, tumor centre. These receptors were obtained from a woman in her fifties or sixties with primary liver carcinoma and hepatitis B virus infection.

Comment on this clonotype: A much bigger clone sits one base away, suggesting this may be a read error. In DNA form, the CDR3 reads TGTGCCGGCAGCTCAGGACAGGGCCGGGGGCAGTACTTC. This gives the protein CAGSSGQGRGQYF. V gene TRBV11-2 combines with J gene TRBJ2-7; 8 bases map to TRBD1. Germline loops: CDR1 SGHAT, CDR2 FQNNGV. The CDR3 extends over 13 amino acids.

This clonotype was seen once. The chain recombines TRBV11-1 with TRBJ2-7; D may correspond to TRBD1 or TRBD2 (6 bases each). V lost 11 bases and J lost 9, with 29 bases in between. The germline V gene encodes CDR1 SGHAT and CDR2 FQDESV (reference sequence). This CDR3 has 15 amino acids. In DNA form, the CDR3 reads TGTGCCCACAGCCCTCGGACAGCAGGACTACGCGGGCAGTACTTC. This translates into CAHSPRTAGLRGQYF.

On this clonotype itself: Its ends do not fully match the called genes, so a read error is possible. CDR3 amino acids: CTSSRGTGPYEQYF. The CDR3 region has the DNA TGTACCAGCAGCCGGGGGACGGGTCCCTACGAGCAGTACTTC. The rearrangement links TRBV11-2 to TRBJ2-7; D possibly corresponds to TRBD2 (6 bases). The CDR3 is 14 residues long. Germline CDR1 SGHAT, CDR2 FQNNGV.

This clonotype showed up just once. A read error is possible here, since a much larger clone lies one base away. V gene TRBV28 combines with J gene TRBJ2-1; the D gene is possibly TRBD2 (6 bases). Germline lookup yields CDR1 MDHEN and CDR2 SYDVKM. V lost 5 bases and J 0 bases, leaving 20 bases between the germline ends. The CDR3 spans 18 residues. The CDR3 loop is CASSPTFGSGCSYNEQFF. For the CDR3, the DNA is TGTGCCAGCAGTCCGACCTTTGGGAGCGGGTGCTCCTACAATGAGCAGTTCTTC.

This clonotype has a single count. This clone may be a read error of a much larger clone one base away. The V and J genes are TRBV14 and TRBJ2-6; D is uncertain. Trimming took off 3 bases at V and 0 bases at J, with 18 bases between the two ends. There are 19 residues in the CDR3. Germline CDR1 and CDR2: SGHDN and FVKESK. As DNA, the CDR3 is TGTGCCAGCAGCCATTTGGTCTACAAGCTCCTCTCTGGGGCCAACGTCCTGACTTTC. This sequence encodes CASSHLVYKLLSGANVLTF.

Notes on this clonotype: A junction end diverges from the germline sequence, so it may reflect a read error. The genes are TRBV11-2 and TRBJ1-2, with D possibly matching TRBD1 (6 bases). The CDR3 has 15 residues. Germline CDR1 and CDR2: SGHAT and FQNNGV. The CDR3 sequence is CATSLTGTWARDYTF. CDR3 nucleotides: TGTGCCACCAGCTTAACCGGGACATGGGCTAGGGACTACACCTTC.